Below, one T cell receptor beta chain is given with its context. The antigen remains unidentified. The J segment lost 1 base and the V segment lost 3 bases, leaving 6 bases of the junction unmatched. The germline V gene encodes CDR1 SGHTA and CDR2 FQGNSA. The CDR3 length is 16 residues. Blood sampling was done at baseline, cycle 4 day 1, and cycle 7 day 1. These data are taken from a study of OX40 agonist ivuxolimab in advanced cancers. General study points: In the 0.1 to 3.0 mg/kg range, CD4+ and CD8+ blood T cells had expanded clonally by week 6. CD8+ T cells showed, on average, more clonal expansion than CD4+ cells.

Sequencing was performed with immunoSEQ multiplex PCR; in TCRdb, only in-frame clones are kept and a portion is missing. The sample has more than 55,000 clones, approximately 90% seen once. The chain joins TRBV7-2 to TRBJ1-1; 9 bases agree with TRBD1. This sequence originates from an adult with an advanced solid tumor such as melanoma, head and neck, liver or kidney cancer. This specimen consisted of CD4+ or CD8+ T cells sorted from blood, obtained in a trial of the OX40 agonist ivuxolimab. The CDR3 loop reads CASSFGTGLTNTEAFF. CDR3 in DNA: TGTGCCAGCAGCTTCGGGACAGGGTTGACGAACACTGAAGCTTTCTTT.